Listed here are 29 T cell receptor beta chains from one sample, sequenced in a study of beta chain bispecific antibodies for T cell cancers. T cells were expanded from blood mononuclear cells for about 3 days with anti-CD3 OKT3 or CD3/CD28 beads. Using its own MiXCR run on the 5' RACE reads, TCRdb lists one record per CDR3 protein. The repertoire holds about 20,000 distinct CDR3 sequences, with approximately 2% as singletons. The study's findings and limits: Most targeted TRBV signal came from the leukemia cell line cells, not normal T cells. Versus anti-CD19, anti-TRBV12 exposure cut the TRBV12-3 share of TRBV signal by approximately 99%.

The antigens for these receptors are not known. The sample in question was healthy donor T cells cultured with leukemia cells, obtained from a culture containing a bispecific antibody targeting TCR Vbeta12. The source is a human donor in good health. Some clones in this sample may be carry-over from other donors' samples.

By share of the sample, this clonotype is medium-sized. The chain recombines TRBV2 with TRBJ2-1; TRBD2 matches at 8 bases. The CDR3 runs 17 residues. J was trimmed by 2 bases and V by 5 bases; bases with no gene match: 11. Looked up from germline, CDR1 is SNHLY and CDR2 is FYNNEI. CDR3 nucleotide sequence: TGTGCCAGCAGTCCGGGGGGGGAAGGTCCGACCTACAATGAGCAGTTCTTC. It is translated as CASSPGGEGPTYNEQFF.

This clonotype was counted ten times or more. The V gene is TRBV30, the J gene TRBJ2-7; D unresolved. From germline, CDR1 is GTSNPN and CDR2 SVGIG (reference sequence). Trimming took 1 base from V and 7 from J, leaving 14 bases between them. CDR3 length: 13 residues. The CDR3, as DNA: TGTGCCTGGAGTGAAGGGTCTTTAGGGGAGCAGTACTTC. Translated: CAWSEGSLGEQYF.

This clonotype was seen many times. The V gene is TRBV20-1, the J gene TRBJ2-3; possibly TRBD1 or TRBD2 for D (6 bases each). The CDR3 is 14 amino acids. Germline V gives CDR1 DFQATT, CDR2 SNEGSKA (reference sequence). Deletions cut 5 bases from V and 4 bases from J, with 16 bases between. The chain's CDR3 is CSAPASGEADTQYF. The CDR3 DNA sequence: TGCAGTGCTCCAGCATCAGGGGAGGCAGATACGCAGTATTTT.

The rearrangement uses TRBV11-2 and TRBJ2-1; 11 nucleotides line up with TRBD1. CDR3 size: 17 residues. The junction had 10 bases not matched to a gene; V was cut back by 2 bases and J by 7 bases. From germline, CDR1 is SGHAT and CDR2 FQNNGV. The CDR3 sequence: CASSLPVGQGGSNEQFF. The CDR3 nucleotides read TGTGCCAGCAGCTTACCGGTGGGACAGGGGGGTTCAAATGAGCAGTTCTTC.

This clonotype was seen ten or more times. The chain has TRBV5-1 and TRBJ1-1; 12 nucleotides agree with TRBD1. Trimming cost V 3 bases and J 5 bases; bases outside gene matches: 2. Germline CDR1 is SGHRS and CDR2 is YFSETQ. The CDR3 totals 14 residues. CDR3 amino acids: CASSWGQGATEAFF. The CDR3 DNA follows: TGCGCCAGCAGCTGGGGACAGGGGGCGACTGAAGCTTTCTTT.

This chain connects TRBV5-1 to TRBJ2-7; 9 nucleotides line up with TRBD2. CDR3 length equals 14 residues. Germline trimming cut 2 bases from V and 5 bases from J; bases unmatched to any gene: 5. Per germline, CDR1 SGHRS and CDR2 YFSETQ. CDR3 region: CASSLESGGNEQYF. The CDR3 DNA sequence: TGCGCCAGCAGCTTAGAAAGCGGGGGGAACGAGCAGTACTTC.

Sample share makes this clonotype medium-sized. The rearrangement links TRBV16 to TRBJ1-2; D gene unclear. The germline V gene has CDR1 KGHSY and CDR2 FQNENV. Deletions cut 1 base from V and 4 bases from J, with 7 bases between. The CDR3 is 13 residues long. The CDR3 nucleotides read TGTGCCAGCAGCCAATACATATCCTATGGCTACACCTTC. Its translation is CASSQYISYGYTF.

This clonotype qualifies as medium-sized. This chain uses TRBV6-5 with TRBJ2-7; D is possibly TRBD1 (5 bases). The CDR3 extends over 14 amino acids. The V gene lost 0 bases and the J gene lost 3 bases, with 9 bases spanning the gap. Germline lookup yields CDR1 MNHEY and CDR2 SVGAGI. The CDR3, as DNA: TGTGCCAGCAGTTACTCGAACAGGTACTACGAGCAGTACTTC. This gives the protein CASSYSNRYYEQYF.

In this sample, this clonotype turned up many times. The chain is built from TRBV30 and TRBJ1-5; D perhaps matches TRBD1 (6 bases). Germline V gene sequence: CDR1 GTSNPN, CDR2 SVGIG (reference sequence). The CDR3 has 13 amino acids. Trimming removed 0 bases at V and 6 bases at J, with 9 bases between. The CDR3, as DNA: TGTGCCTGGAGTGTAGAAGGGGGTCAGCCCCAGCATTTT. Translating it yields CAWSVEGGQPQHF. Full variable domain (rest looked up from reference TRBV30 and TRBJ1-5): SQTIHQWPATLVQPVGSPLSLECTVEGTSNPNLYWYRQAAGRGLQLLFYSVGIGQISSEVPQNLSASRPQDRQFILSSKKLLLSDSGFYLCAWSVEGGQPQHFGDGTRLSIL.

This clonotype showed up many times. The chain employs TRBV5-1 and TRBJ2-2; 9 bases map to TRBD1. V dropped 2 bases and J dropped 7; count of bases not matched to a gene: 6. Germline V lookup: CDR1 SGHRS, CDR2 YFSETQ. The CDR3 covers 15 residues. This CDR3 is CASSFGGGQGGELFF. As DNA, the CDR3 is TGCGCCAGCAGCTTCGGAGGGGGACAGGGCGGGGAGCTGTTTTTT.

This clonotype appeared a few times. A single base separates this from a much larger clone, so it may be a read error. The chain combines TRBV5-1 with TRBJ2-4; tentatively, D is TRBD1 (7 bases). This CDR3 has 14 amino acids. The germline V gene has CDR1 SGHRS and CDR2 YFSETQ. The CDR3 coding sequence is TGCGCCAGCAGCTTGGAAGGCAGGGGGGACATGCAGTACTTC. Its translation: CASSLEGRGDMQYF.

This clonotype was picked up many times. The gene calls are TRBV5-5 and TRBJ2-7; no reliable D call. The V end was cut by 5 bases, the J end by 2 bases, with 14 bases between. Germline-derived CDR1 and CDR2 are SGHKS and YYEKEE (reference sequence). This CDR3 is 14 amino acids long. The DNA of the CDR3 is TGTGCCAGCAGGGAGATAGGGAAAGCCTACGAGCAGTACTTC. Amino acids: CASREIGKAYEQYF.

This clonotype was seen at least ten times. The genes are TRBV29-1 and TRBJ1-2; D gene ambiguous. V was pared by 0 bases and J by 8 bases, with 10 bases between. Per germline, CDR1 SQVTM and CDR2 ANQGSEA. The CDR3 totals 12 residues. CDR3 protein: CSVEDYRAGYTF. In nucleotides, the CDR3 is TGCAGCGTTGAAGATTATCGGGCCGGCTACACCTTC.

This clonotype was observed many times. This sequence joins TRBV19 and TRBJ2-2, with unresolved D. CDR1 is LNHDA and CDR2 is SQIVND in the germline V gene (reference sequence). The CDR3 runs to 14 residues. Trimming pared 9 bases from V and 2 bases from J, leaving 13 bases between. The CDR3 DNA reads TGTGCCAGACCACAATCAAGTAACACCGGGGAGCTGTTTTTT. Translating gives CARPQSSNTGELFF.

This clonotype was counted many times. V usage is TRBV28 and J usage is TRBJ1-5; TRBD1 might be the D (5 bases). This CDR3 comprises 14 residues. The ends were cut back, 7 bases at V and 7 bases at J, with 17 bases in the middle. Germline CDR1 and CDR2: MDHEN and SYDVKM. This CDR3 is CASNLGGFGQPQHF. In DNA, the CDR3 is TGTGCCAGCAATCTCGGGGGATTTGGACAGCCCCAGCATTTT.

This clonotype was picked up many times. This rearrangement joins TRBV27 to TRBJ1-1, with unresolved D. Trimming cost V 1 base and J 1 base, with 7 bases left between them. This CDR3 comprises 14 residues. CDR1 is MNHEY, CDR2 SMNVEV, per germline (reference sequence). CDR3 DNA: TGTGCCAGCAGTTTATACGACAAGAACACTGAAGCTTTCTTT. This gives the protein CASSLYDKNTEAFF.

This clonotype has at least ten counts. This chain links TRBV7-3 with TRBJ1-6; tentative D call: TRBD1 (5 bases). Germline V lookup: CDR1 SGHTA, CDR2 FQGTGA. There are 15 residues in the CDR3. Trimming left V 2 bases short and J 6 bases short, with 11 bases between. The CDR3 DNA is TGTGCCAGCAGCTTAGCGGGGGAGAGTAATTCACCCCTCCACTTT. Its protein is CASSLAGESNSPLHF.

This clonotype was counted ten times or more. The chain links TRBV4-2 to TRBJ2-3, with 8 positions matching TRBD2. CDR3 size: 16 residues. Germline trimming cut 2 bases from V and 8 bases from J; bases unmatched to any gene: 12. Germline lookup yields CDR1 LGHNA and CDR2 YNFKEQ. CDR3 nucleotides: TGTGCCAGCAGCCAATACGTCGGGGGGGGCCGTAGTACGCAGTATTTT. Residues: CASSQYVGGGRSTQYF.

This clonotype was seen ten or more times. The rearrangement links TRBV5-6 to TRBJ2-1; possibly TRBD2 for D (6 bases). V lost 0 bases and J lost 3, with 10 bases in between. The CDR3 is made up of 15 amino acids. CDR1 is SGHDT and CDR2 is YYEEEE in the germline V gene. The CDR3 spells CASSLGDSDYNEQFF. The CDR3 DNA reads TGTGCCAGCAGCTTGGGGGACTCCGACTACAATGAGCAGTTCTTC.

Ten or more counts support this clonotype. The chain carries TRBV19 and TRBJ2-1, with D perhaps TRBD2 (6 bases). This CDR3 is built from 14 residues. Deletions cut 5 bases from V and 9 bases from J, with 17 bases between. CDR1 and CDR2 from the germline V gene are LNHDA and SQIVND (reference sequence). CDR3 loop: CASSPSGTPGEQFF. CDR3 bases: TGTGCCAGTAGTCCCTCCGGGACTCCGGGTGAGCAGTTCTTC.

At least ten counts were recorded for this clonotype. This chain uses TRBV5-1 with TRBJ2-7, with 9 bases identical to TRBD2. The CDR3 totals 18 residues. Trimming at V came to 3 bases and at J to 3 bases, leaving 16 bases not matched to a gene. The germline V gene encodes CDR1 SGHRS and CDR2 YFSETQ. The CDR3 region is CASSSPGAGGQFRYEQYF. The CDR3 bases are TGCGCCAGCAGCTCTCCGGGAGCGGGGGGCCAATTTCGCTACGAGCAGTACTTC.

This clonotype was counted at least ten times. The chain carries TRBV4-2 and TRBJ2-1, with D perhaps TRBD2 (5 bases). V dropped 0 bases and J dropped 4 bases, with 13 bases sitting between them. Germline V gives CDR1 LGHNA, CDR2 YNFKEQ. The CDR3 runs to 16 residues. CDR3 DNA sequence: TGTGCCAGCAGCCAAGACGGTGAAGAGGGTTACAATGAGCAGTTCTTC. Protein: CASSQDGEEGYNEQFF.

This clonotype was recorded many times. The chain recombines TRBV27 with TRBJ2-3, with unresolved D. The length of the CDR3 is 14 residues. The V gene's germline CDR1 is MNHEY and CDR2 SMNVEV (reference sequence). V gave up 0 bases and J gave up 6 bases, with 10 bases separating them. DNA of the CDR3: TGTGCCAGCAGTTTATCCACCCTTTGGGATACGCAGTATTTT. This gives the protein CASSLSTLWDTQYF.

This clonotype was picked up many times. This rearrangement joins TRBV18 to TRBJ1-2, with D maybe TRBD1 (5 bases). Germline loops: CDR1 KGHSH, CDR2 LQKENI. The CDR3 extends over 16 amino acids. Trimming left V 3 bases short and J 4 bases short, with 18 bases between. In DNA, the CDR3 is TGTGCCAGCTCACCTTGGAGGCGACGAAGGGGCTATGGCTACACCTTC. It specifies CASSPWRRRRGYGYTF. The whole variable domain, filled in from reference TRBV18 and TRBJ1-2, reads NAGVMQNPRHLVRRRGQEARLRCSPMKGHSHVYWYRQLPEEGLKFMVYLQKENIIDESGMPKERFSAEFPKEGPSILRIQQVVRGDSAAYFCASSPWRRRRGYGYTFGSGTRLTVV.

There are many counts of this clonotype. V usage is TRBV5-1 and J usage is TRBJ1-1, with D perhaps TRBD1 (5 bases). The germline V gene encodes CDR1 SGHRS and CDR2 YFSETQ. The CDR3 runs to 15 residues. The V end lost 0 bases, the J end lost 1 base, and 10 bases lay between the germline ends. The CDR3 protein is CASSLDQGTNTEAFF. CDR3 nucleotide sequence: TGCGCCAGCAGCTTGGATCAGGGTACGAACACTGAAGCTTTCTTT.

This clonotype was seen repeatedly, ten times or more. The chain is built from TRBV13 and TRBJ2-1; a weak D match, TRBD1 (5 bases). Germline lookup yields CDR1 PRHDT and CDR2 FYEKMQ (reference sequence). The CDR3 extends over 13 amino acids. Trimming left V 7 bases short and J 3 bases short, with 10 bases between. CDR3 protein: CASTVDNYNEQFF. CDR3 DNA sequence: TGTGCCAGCACCGTGGACAACTACAATGAGCAGTTCTTC.

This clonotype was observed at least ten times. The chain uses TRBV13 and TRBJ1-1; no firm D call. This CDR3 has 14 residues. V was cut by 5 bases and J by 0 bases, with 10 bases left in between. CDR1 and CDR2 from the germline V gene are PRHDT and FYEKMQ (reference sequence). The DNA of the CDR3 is TGTGCCAGCAGCCCCGCTGGGGTGAACACTGAAGCTTTCTTT. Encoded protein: CASSPAGVNTEAFF.

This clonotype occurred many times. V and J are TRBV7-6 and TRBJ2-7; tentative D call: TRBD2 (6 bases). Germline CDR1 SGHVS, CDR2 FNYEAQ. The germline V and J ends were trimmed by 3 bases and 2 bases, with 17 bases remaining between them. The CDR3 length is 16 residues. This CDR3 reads CASSLSGDPTAYEQYF. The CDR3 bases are TGTGCCAGCAGCTTGTCGGGAGATCCAACCGCCTACGAGCAGTACTTC.

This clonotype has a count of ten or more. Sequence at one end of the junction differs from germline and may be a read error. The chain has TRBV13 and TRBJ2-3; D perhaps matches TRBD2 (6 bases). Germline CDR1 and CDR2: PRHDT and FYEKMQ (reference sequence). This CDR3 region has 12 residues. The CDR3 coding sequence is TGTGCCAGCAGCTTGGCGGGACTCAGTACGCATTTT. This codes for CASSLAGLSTHF.